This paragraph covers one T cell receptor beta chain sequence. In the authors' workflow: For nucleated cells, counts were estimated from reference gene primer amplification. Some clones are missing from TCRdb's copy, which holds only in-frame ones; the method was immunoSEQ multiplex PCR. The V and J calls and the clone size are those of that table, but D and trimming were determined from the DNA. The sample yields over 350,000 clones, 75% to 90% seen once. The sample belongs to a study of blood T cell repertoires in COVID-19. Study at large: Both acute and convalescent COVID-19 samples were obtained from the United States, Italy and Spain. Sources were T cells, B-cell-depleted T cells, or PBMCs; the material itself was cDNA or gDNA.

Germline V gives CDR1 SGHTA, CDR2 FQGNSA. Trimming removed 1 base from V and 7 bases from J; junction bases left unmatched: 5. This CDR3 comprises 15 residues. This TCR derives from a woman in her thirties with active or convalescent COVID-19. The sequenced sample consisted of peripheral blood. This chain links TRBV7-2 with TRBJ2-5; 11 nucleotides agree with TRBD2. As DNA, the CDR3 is TGTGCCAGCAGCTTAGGACTAGCGGGGTCAGGGACCCAGTACTTC. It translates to CASSLGLAGSGTQYF.